Presented here are 22 T cell receptor beta chains from one specimen sequenced in a study of T cell repertoires in cytomegalovirus infection. TCRdb redid the calling of the reads with MiXCR, one entry per CDR3 protein. Here the sample spans over 100,000 distinct CDR3 sequences, 15% to 20% being singletons. The specimen sequenced was PBMCs. The receptors were gathered from a human donor in good health (CMV status not recorded). Some clones in this sample may be carry-over from other donors' samples.

This clonotype was seen at least ten times. V is TRBV7-2 and J is TRBJ1-6, with D possibly matching TRBD1 (5 bases). The CDR3 extends over 13 amino acids. V lost 5 bases, J lost 7 bases, and 9 bases lay in between. Germline V gene lookup returns CDR1 SGHTA and CDR2 FQGNSA. The CDR3 loop is CASSAGGNSPLHF. The CDR3 nucleotides are TGTGCCAGCAGCGCGGGGGGAAATTCACCCCTCCACTTT.

This sequence joins TRBV5-1 and TRBJ1-1; 9 bases map to TRBD1. Germline CDR1 SGHRS, CDR2 YFSETQ. J was trimmed by 0 bases and V by 2 bases; bases with no gene match: 2. The CDR3 extends over 15 amino acids. Here the CDR3 DNA reads TGCGCCAGCAGCTTTTGGACAGGGGTGAACACTGAAGCTTTCTTT. Translating it yields CASSFWTGVNTEAFF.

This clonotype came up a few times. The chain uses TRBV6-5 and TRBJ2-4; maybe TRBD1 (6 bases). This CDR3 has 12 residues. The V end lost 6 bases, the J end lost 6 bases, and 9 bases lay between the germline ends. Germline CDR1 MNHEY, CDR2 SVGAGI. The CDR3: CASRDSSNIQYF. CDR3 bases: TGTGCCAGCAGGGACAGCTCAAACATTCAGTACTTC.

The J gene is TRBJ2-1, the V gene TRBV7-3, with 9 nucleotides matching TRBD2. The CDR3 length is 16 residues. The ends lost 1 base at V and 3 bases at J; junction bases unmatched: 4. The germline CDR1 and CDR2 sequences are SGHTA and FQGTGA. CDR3 nucleotides: TGTGCCAGCAGCTTAAGGCGGGGGGGTTTCTACAATGAGCAGTTCTTC. Its protein is CASSLRRGGFYNEQFF.

The rearrangement joins TRBV28 to TRBJ1-6; no clear D gene. Per the germline V gene, CDR1 is MDHEN and CDR2 is SYDVKM. There are 9 residues in the CDR3. The ends were cut back, 10 bases at V and 11 bases at J, with 6 bases in the middle. The CDR3 coding sequence is TGTGCCACCGGGCCACCCCTCCACTTT. This codes for CATGPPLHF.

Concerning this clonotype: A read error may be the cause here, since a much bigger clone is one base away. J is TRBJ1-5 and V is TRBV28, with D perhaps matching TRBD1 (6 bases). Germline V gives CDR1 MDHEN, CDR2 SYDVKM. The V end was cut by 5 bases, the J end by 1 base, with 15 bases between. The CDR3 loop spans 16 amino acids. The CDR3: CASSPKWTASNQPQHF. The CDR3 bases are TGTGCCAGCAGTCCTAAGTGGACAGCGAGCAATCAGCCCCAGCATTTT. The full variable domain, rest sourced from reference TRBV28 and TRBJ1-5, is DVKVTQSSRYLVKRTGEKVFLECVQDMDHENMFWYRQDPGLGLRLIYFSYDVKMKEKGDIPEGYSVSREKKERFSLILESASTNQTSMYLCASSPKWTASNQPQHFGDGTRLSIL.

The chain joins TRBV20-1 to TRBJ1-2; D might be TRBD1 (6 bases). The CDR3 extends over 12 amino acids. The germline V gene encodes CDR1 DFQATT and CDR2 SNEGSKA (reference sequence). The V end lost 8 bases, the J end lost 8 bases, and 18 bases lay between the germline ends. DNA for the CDR3: TGCAGTACCGTCGACAGGACTCTCGGCTACACCTTC. It yields the protein CSTVDRTLGYTF.

This clonotype was counted many times. The chain couples TRBV6-5 to TRBJ1-1, with unresolved D. Trimming took 6 bases from V and 1 from J, leaving 9 bases between them. Per the germline V gene, CDR1 is MNHEY and CDR2 is SVGAGI. This CDR3 is 13 amino acids long. The CDR3 DNA reads as TGTGCCAGCAGCTTCGAGGCGAACACTGAAGCTTTCTTT. Protein: CASSFEANTEAFF.

This clonotype has ten or more counts. The V call is TRBV10-3, the J call TRBJ1-3, with TRBD1 as a possible D gene (5 bases). The CDR3 totals 10 residues. V was shortened by 10 bases and J by 4 bases, with 5 bases between the two germline ends. Germline V gives CDR1 ENHRY, CDR2 SYGVKD. In DNA form, the CDR3 reads TGTGCCACAGGGGGAAACACCATATATTTT. Protein product: CATGGNTIYF.

This rearrangement joins TRBV12-3 or TRBV12-4 to TRBJ1-1; D not certain. CDR3 length equals 13 residues. Trimming removed 4 bases at V and 1 base at J, with 7 bases between. The CDR3 coding sequence is TGTGCCAGCAGTTGGGAGGAGAACACTGAAGCTTTCTTT. Protein product: CASSWEENTEAFF.

The rearrangement joins TRBV6-5 to TRBJ2-7; D gene ambiguous. The CDR3 contains 14 residues. V was clipped by 6 bases and J by 10 bases, with 22 bases between them. Germline-derived CDR1 and CDR2 are MNHEY and SVGAGI. The CDR3 here is CASSPPAYHGDQYF. The CDR3, as DNA: TGTGCCAGCAGCCCCCCCGCCTACCACGGCGATCAGTACTTC.

At least ten counts were recorded for this clonotype. This chain connects TRBV7-8 to TRBJ2-7; 12 bases line up with TRBD2. The V segment lost 1 base and the J segment 4 bases; nucleotides outside the gene matches: 5. Germline V gives CDR1 SGHVS, CDR2 FQNEAQ. CDR3 size: 16 residues. The CDR3 nucleotides are TGTGCCAGCAGCTTAGTCCCTAGCGGGGGGGGTTACGAGCAGTACTTC. Amino acids: CASSLVPSGGGYEQYF.

This clonotype was seen a few times. The chain links TRBV6-2 or TRBV6-3 to TRBJ1-2, with a weak D call TRBD1 (5 bases). The CDR3 is 13 residues long. Trimming took 6 bases from V and 8 from J, leaving 16 bases between them. Germline V gene sequence: CDR1 MNHEY, CDR2 SVGEGT. CDR3 DNA: TGTGCCAGCAGACGACGGACATTTGGAGGCTACACCTTC. Its protein product is CASRRRTFGGYTF.

The chain links TRBV5-4 to TRBJ2-7; tentatively, D is TRBD1 (6 bases). V was clipped by 2 bases and J by 2 bases, with 17 bases between them. Per germline, CDR1 SGHNT and CDR2 YYREEE (reference sequence). This CDR3 contains 16 residues. CDR3 protein: CASSFEGVNTTYEQYF. CDR3 nucleotides: TGTGCCAGCAGCTTTGAGGGGGTCAACACCACCTACGAGCAGTACTTC.

This clonotype came up many times. The genes are TRBV11-2 and TRBJ1-1; D call uncertain. The germline CDR1 and CDR2 sequences are SGHAT and FQNNGV. Trimming pared 2 bases from V and 0 bases from J, leaving 7 bases between. The CDR3 totals 14 residues. This CDR3 reads CASSLNNLNTEAFF. In DNA, the CDR3 is TGTGCCAGCAGCTTAAACAATTTGAACACTGAAGCTTTCTTT. Based on the CDR3 plus reference TRBV11-2 and TRBJ1-1, the full variable domain is EAGVAQSPRYKIIEKRQSVAFWCNPISGHATLYWYQQILGQGPKLLIQFQNNGVVDDSQLPKDRFSAERLKGVDSTLKIQPAKLEDSAVYLCASSLNNLNTEAFFGQGTRLTVV.

In its sample, this clonotype was seen a few times. The chain recombines TRBV7-2 with TRBJ2-1, with unresolved D. The CDR3 is 11 amino acids. The V gene lost 3 bases and the J gene lost 10 bases, with 7 bases spanning the gap. Per germline, CDR1 SGHTA and CDR2 FQGNSA. The CDR3 sequence: CASSFESEQFF. The CDR3 nucleotides read TGTGCCAGCAGCTTTGAGTCGGAGCAGTTCTTC.

This clonotype was counted at least ten times. The rearrangement links TRBV12-3 or TRBV12-4 to TRBJ2-3; D may correspond to TRBD1 or TRBD2 (5 bases each). V lost 1 base and J lost 5, with 13 bases in between. CDR3 length: 15 residues. This chain's CDR3 is CASSLVRDARDTQYF. DNA of the CDR3: TGTGCCAGCAGTTTAGTACGGGACGCGAGAGATACGCAGTATTTT.

The chain couples TRBV28 to TRBJ2-3; no clear D. Germline assignment: CDR1 MDHEN and CDR2 SYDVKM. V lost 7 bases and J 6 bases, leaving 11 bases between the germline ends. This CDR3 is built from 12 residues. CDR3: CASNQDWDTQYF. CDR3 bases: TGTGCCAGCAACCAAGATTGGGATACGCAGTATTTT.

The chain couples TRBV7-2 to TRBJ2-5; the D is unclear. CDR1 and CDR2 (germline): SGHTA, FQGNSA. The CDR3 is 14 residues long. With 1 base removed from V and 5 bases from J, the gap between germline ends came to 11 bases. CDR3 nucleotides: TGTGCCAGCAGCTTAGGGTCCTGGCTGGAGACCCAGTACTTC. Its translation: CASSLGSWLETQYF.

This clonotype was detected many times. The chain has TRBV6-1 and TRBJ2-3; TRBD2 is a possible D gene (6 bases). Per germline, CDR1 MNHNS and CDR2 SASEGT. The CDR3 consists of 15 residues. The V end lost 2 bases, the J end lost 0 bases, and 9 bases lay between the germline ends. CDR3 DNA: TGTGCCAGCAGTGAATTGGGGACTAGCACAGATACGCAGTATTTT. This encodes CASSELGTSTDTQYF.

This clonotype was detected ten times or more. The V call is TRBV7-2, the J call TRBJ1-2; D is uncertain. CDR1 and CDR2 (germline): SGHTA, FQGNSA. This CDR3 spans 14 amino acids. V was pared by 1 base and J by 3 bases, with 9 bases between. CDR3 in amino acids: CASSLDGIDYGYTF. CDR3 sequence (DNA): TGTGCCAGCAGCTTAGATGGCATCGACTATGGCTACACCTTC.

The J gene is TRBJ1-5, the V gene TRBV10-3; TRBD1 aligns across 8 bases. After removal of 2 bases from V and 9 bases from J, the junction contained 6 bases not matched to a gene. This CDR3 contains 14 residues. Germline V CDR1 and CDR2: ENHRY, SYGVKD. CDR3 sequence: CAISEAGGPGPQHF. CDR3 bases: TGTGCCATCAGTGAGGCAGGGGGCCCCGGGCCCCAGCATTTT.